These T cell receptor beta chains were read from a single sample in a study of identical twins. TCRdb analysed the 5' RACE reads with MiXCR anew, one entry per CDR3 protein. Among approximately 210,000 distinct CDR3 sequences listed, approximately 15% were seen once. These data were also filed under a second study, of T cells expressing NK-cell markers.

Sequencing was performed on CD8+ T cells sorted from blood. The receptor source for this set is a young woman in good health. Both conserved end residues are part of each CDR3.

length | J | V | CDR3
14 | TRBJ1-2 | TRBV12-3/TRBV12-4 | CASSLSGQIYGYTF
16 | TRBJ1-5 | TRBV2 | CASRPHTGDSNQPQHF
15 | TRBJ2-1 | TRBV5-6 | CASSSGPSSYNEQFF
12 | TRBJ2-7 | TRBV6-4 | CAGKVRSYEQYF
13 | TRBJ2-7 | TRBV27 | CASSFPGRYEQYF
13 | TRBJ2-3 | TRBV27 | CASSFAGGHTQYF
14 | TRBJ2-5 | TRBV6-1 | CASSRTYSPETQYF
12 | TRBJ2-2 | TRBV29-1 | CSVAGNTGELFF
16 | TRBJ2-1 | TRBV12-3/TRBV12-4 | CASSFRLAGSYNEQFF
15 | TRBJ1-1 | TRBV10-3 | CAISSTLGVAAEAFF
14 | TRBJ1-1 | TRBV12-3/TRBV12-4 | CASSRQGVGTEAFF
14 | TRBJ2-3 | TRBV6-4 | CASSERGDIDTQYF
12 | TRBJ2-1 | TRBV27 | CASRKGPNEQFF
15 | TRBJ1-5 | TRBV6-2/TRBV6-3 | CASRRGPYSNQPQHF
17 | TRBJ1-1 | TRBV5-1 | CASSLAGQGVQNTEAFF
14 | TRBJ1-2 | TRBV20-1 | CSAIDRNPNYGYTF
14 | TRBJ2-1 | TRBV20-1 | CSAFDSEAYNEQFF
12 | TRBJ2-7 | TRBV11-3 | CASSRFEDEQYF
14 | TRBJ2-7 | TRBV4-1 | CASSQATGAYEQYF
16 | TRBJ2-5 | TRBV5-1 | CASSFRDRGLQETQYF
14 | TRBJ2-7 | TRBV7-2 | CASAAGTGNYEQYF
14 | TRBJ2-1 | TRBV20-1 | CSARGLRGTNEQFF
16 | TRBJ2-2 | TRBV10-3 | CAITSPRRENTGELFF
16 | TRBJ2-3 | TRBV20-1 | CSASRLAETSTDTQYF
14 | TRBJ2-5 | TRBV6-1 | CASRKRGIGETQYF
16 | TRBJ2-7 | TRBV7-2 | CASSSEGTSVAYEQYF
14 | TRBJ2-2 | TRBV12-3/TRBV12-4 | CASSPDPGAGELFF
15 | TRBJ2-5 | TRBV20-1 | CSATRDWQNQETQYF
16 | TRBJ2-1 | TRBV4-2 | CASSQELAGSYNEQFF
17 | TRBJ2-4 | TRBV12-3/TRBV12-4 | CASSPGPGTGTKNIQYF
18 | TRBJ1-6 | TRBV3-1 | CASSQAGATGYQNSPLHF